This T cell receptor (beta chain) was retrieved from a study of beta chain features in type 1 diabetes. Across the whole study: What patients shared with healthy donors was a similar profile of age, gender and cell yields.

About this clone itself: The antigen is not known.

The entirety of the isolated RNA underwent reverse transcription, so expressed TCRB transcripts were sequenced. An average of roughly 4 million reads was obtained for naive, central memory and regulatory T cell samples. Produced via immunoSEQ multiplex PCR; TCRdb's table is partial and in-frame only. The sample contains nearly 250,000 clones, around 68% of which appear only once. Study findings and constraints: Since sequencing was performed on cDNA, cells with high TCR expression could be over-represented.

Per germline, CDR1 SEHNR and CDR2 FQNEAQ (reference sequence). The CDR3 contains 13 residues. The germline V and J ends were trimmed by 5 bases and 13 bases, with 15 bases remaining between them. The sequence derives from a man aged 25-40 years in good health. The chain couples TRBV7-9 to TRBJ1-6, with D maybe TRBD1 (5 bases). Sequencing input: naive CD4+ T cells from blood. The CDR3 region has the DNA TGTGCCAGCAGCCAAGGGACGGACCTCCCCCTCCACTTT. This sequence encodes CASSQGTDLPLHF.